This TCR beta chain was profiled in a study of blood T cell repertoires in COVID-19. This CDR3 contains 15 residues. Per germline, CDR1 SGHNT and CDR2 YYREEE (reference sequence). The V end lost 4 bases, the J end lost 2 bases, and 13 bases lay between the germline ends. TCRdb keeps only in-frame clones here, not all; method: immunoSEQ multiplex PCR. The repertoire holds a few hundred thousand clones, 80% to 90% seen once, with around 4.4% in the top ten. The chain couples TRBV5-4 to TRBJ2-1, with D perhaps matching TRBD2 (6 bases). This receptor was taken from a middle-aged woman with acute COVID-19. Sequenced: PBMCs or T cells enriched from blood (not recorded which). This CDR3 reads CASSRETGAYNEQFF. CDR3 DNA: TGTGCCAGCAGCCGGGAGACGGGTGCCTACAATGAGCAGTTCTTC.